Sequencing of this TCR beta chain was carried out in a study of blood T cell repertoires in COVID-19. Study-level background: Material from acute and convalescent COVID-19 was sourced from the United States, Italy and Spain.

The CDR3 loop spans 16 amino acids. Germline V gives CDR1 KGHDR, CDR2 SFDVKD. Trimming stripped 5 bases from V and 1 base from J, with 14 bases between. Study processing details: Scientists estimated how many nucleated cells there were by amplifying reference gene primers. Assay: immunoSEQ multiplex PCR; the TCRdb copy retains only in-frame clones and omits some. V, J and clone size reflect that table, while D and trimming were determined from the DNA. The sample has tens of thousands of clones, around 90% seen once. Source material: peripheral blood. The receptor was isolated from a human donor in a cohort sampled during active COVID-19. The J gene is TRBJ1-5, the V gene TRBV24-1; weak D call: TRBD1 (6 bases). This CDR3 is CATSGGGTGSNQPQHF. Here the CDR3 DNA reads TGTGCCACCAGTGGAGGGGGTACGGGAAGCAATCAGCCCCAGCATTTT.